These 13 T cell receptor beta chains came from one sample sequenced in a study of blood T cell repertoires in COVID-19. This table comes from immunoSEQ multiplex PCR, and its TCRdb copy is limited to in-frame clones, with some not included. The table shows some 300,000 clones, with 90% to 95% occurring only once. Input material: PBMCs or T cells enriched from blood (not recorded which). These receptors originate from a woman aged 30 to 39 who had been exposed to COVID-19.

The chain is built from TRBV18 and TRBJ2-7, with D uncertain. Deletions cut 3 bases from V and 4 bases from J, with 7 bases between. The germline gives CDR1 KGHSH, CDR2 LQKENI. The CDR3 spans 12 residues. In DNA form, the CDR3 reads TGTGCCAGCTCACCGAGGATATACGAGCAGTACTTC. Protein product: CASSPRIYEQYF.

The chain is built from TRBV27 and TRBJ1-6, with TRBD1 identical over 8 bases. V trimming: 2 bases; J trimming: 7 bases; junction bases outside the gene matches: 7. The CDR3 consists of 16 residues. In germline, CDR1 is MNHEY, CDR2 SMNVEV (reference sequence). In nucleotides, the CDR3 is TGTGCCAGCAGTTTAACCCACAGGACAGGGAATTCACCCCTCCACTTT. Amino acid sequence: CASSLTHRTGNSPLHF.

This clone was seen a handful of times. J is TRBJ1-4 and V is TRBV5-1; D ambiguous. CDR3 size: 13 residues. With 4 bases removed from V and 5 bases from J, the gap between germline ends came to 9 bases. From germline, CDR1 is SGHRS and CDR2 YFSETQ. The DNA for the CDR3 is TGCGCCAGCAGCCGGGAAGCAAATGAAAAACTGTTTTTT. The encoded protein is CASSREANEKLFF.

The chain recombines TRBV3-1 (or the pseudogene TRBV3-2) with TRBJ2-2; 8 bases line up with TRBD2. Germline V lookup: CDR1 LGHDT, CDR2 YNNKEL (reference sequence). V shed 1 base, J shed 5 bases, and the junction held 12 bases outside the gene matches. The CDR3 extends over 18 amino acids. The CDR3 here is CASSQVFTGGLRTGELFF. The CDR3 coding sequence is TGTGCCAGCAGCCAAGTCTTTACGGGGGGGCTGAGGACCGGGGAGCTGTTTTTT.

The chain combines TRBV19 with TRBJ1-2, with a weak D call TRBD1 (5 bases). Deletions cut 1 base from V and 4 bases from J, with 13 bases between. This CDR3 comprises 15 residues. Germline lookup yields CDR1 LNHDA and CDR2 SQIVND (reference sequence). CDR3 in DNA: TGTGCCAGTAGTATAGTCCCCGGGCAGGGCTATGGCTACACCTTC. It codes for CASSIVPGQGYGYTF.

The CDR3 reads CASSLQGVEKTQYF. The CDR3, as DNA: TGTGCCAGCAGTTTACAGGGGGTAGAGAAGACCCAGTACTTC. This chain links TRBV2 with TRBJ2-5; 8 nucleotides line up with TRBD1. The CDR3 runs 14 residues. J lost 6 bases, V lost 5 bases, and 8 bases had no gene match. Germline CDR1 reads SNHLY; CDR2 reads FYNNEI.

The V call is TRBV5-1, the J call TRBJ2-5, with 8 bases aligning to TRBD1. The germline V gene encodes CDR1 SGHRS and CDR2 YFSETQ. Trimming took 9 bases from V and 2 from J; bases not matched to a gene: 6. CDR3 size: 13 residues. The CDR3 DNA reads TGCGCCACGCGACAGGGGTTACAAGAGACCCAGTACTTC. Protein product: CATRQGLQETQYF. Supplemented by reference TRBV5-1 and TRBJ2-5, the full variable domain reads KAGVTQTPRYLIKTRGQQVTLSCSPISGHRSVSWYQQTPGQGLQFLFEYFSETQRNKGNFPGRFSGRQFSNSRSEMNVSTLELGDSALYLCATRQGLQETQYFGPGTRLLVL.

In this sample, this clone turned up a few times. The chain is built from TRBV6-1 and TRBJ2-1, with a weak D call TRBD1 (5 bases). Germline CDR1 reads MNHNS; CDR2 reads SASEGT. This CDR3 comprises 15 residues. The V end lost 1 base, the J end lost 3 bases, and 10 bases lay between the germline ends. This CDR3 reads CASSEGSGRYNEQFF. In DNA form, the CDR3 reads TGTGCCAGCAGTGAAGGGTCAGGGCGCTACAATGAGCAGTTCTTC.

This clone has only a few counts. The V and J genes are TRBV5-4 and TRBJ2-2, with D hard to call. Trimming stripped 0 bases from V and 5 bases from J, with 8 bases between. Germline values: CDR1 SGHNT, CDR2 YYREEE (reference sequence). The CDR3 has 14 residues. Here the CDR3 reads CASSLALRTGELFF. The CDR3 bases are TGTGCCAGCAGCTTGGCCCTACGGACCGGGGAGCTGTTTTTT.

This clone was counted a single time. The chain employs TRBV5-1 and TRBJ2-3, with 8 bases identical to TRBD2. CDR3 length: 17 amino acids. Germline V gives CDR1 SGHRS, CDR2 YFSETQ. V trimming: 4 bases; J trimming: 0 bases; junction bases outside the gene matches: 10. CDR3 in amino acids: CASSTRSSGFSTDTQYF. The CDR3 DNA sequence: TGCGCCAGCAGCACTCGGTCTAGCGGGTTTAGCACAGATACGCAGTATTTT.

The chain joins TRBV5-4 to TRBJ1-1, with 9 bases lining up with TRBD1. The length of the CDR3 is 15 residues. Trimming took 7 bases from V and 8 from J; bases not matched to a gene: 15. CDR1 SGHNT and CDR2 YYREEE come from the germline V gene (reference sequence). In DNA, the CDR3 is TGTGCCAGCTTTACAGGGGGCGCAGGGAAGGGCGAAGCTTTCTTT. This codes for CASFTGGAGKGEAFF.

The chain has TRBV6-5 and TRBJ2-5, with 11 bases that match TRBD2. Trimming removed 0 bases from V and 3 bases from J; junction bases left unmatched: 0. The CDR3 has 15 residues. The germline CDR1 and CDR2 sequences are MNHEY and SVGAGI. The CDR3 sequence: CASSYSTSGEETQYF. CDR3 DNA: TGTGCCAGCAGTTACTCGACTAGCGGGGAAGAGACCCAGTACTTC.

The chain is built from TRBV5-1 and TRBJ2-2; D uncertain. V was cut by 7 bases and J by 5 bases, with 21 bases left in between. CDR3 size: 16 residues. Germline loops: CDR1 SGHRS, CDR2 YFSETQ. CDR3 sequence reads: CASSSIPEVGTGELFF. In DNA, the CDR3 is TGCGCCAGCTCCAGCATCCCCGAGGTCGGAACCGGGGAGCTGTTTTTT.